Sequencing of this TCR beta chain was carried out in a study of shared clonotypes between healthy human individuals. Study-level points and caveats: Across subsets, estimated richness was generally greater for naive than for memory populations.

This CDR3 has 14 residues. V was trimmed by 0 bases and J by 6 bases, leaving 12 bases between them. Germline CDR1 SGHNT, CDR2 YYREEE (reference sequence). In regard to this clone: Its target is unknown.

Profiled with immunoSEQ multiplex PCR; TCRdb holds only in-frame clones, not every one. The table has 1,100,000 or so clones, around three quarters seen once. The rearrangement uses TRBV5-4 and TRBJ1-2; D perhaps matches TRBD1 (6 bases). The specimen sequenced was memory CD4+ T cells from PBMCs. Stated subset: CD45RA-negative fraction. The TCR comes from a young man in good health. Some clones in this sample may be carry-over from other donors' samples. The CDR3 here is CASSLGGLTNGYTF. DNA of the CDR3: TGTGCCAGCAGCTTGGGGGGGCTGACTAATGGCTACACCTTC. Variable domain in full (rest from reference TRBV5-4 and TRBJ1-2): ETGVTQSPTHLIKTRGQQVTLRCSSQSGHNTVSWYQQALGQGPQFIFQYYREEENGRGNFPPRFSGLQFPNYSSELNVNALELDDSALYLCASSLGGLTNGYTFGSGTRLTVV.